This note documents a single TCR beta chain sequence. The antigen it recognizes is unknown. Base qualities are not at hand, and no much larger clone is one base apart. This record belongs to a study of cytomegalovirus exposure and HLA in healthy donors (dated by TCRdb to 2016 to 2017). Context from the whole study: An earlier analysis of approximately 590 of the donors reported roughly 270 Gb of sequence data and 100 million to 140 million unique TCR beta sequences from 150 million to 200 million T cells. Roughly 300 gigabases of sequencing data and approximately 91 million unique TCR sequences made up an early release that covered approximately 650 HLA-typed donors. Of the 350 to 450 genotyped donors, over 65% fell in the genetic ancestry cluster associated with self-reported Caucasian donors. The aim of the study was to test whether cataloging public T cell receptors could identify signatures of past pathogen exposure. The study profiled the T cell repertoires of about 720 subjects by immunosequencing and related them to cytomegalovirus serostatus. A separate validation cohort of more than 100 different subjects was used in addition to the 666-subject first cohort. High-throughput TCR immunosequencing, statistical association of individual TCRs with disease status, and machine learning were combined to predict cytomegalovirus infection status. In a later analysis, previously published TCR beta repertoires from more than 500 donors were re-analyzed and high-resolution HLA genotyping was added so that TCR occurrence patterns could be studied. Rather than using new phenotypic data, the later analysis identified candidate immune exposures from TCR beta sequences and from how often those sequences occurred across donors. An earlier analysis of some 600 of the donors applied high-throughput TCR beta sequencing to assess whether each TCR beta V gene segment acted as functional or pseudogenic. Alongside the repertoire data, information on donor age, sex, ethnicity and CMV serostatus was compiled. A later genetic analysis used genome-wide SNP genotypes for about 65% of the roughly 700 donors, treating that subset as a discovery cohort. All discovery cohort repertoires had been generated on a single sequencing platform. HLA typing covered class I and class II loci at four-digit resolution. The number of donors typed differed by locus, with 629-630 for A, B, C, DRB1 and DQB1, roughly 520 for DQA1, some 570 for DPA1, and 472 for DPB1. Roughly 5 DR-DQ haplotypes were handled as single units for association and clustering, since linkage in the cohort was strong. Across under 500 genotyped donors of the cohort, an average of roughly 250,000 unique TCR beta nucleotide sequences per donor were sequenced, and approximately 19% of those sequences were non-productive. What the work shows at the level of the full study, not this receptor alone: The authors suggested that the approach could potentially be extended to other disease states and immunological phenotypes. The presence/absence analyses assumed that sequencing depth was roughly uniform across donors, and that assumption may not be true. A few of the identified cytomegalovirus-associated TCR beta chains were confirmed in vitro to be specific for cytomegalovirus antigens. Broadly in line with IMGT annotations, most TCR beta V segments showed up in productive rearrangements about 87% or about 30% of the time in an earlier analysis of roughly 590 of the donors. According to a later genetic analysis, donors in an Asian-associated ancestry cluster had fewer N-insertions in productive TCRs than the approximately 670-donor mean. Because counts were too low, fewer than 20 rarely observed V segments, including chromosome 9 orphons, were excluded from the earlier analysis of several hundred of the donors. In both the original and validation cohorts, the classifier was reported to diagnose cytomegalovirus status with high specificity and sensitivity. Only TCR beta chains were sequenced in this cohort, and the absence of alpha or paired-chain data limited detectable features. In a later analysis, TCR association rates were found to vary across HLA loci, with the most associated TCRs seen for DRB1 alleles and the fewest for HLA-C alleles. In a later analysis, about 17,000 TCR beta sequences were associated with specific HLA alleles at a false discovery rate of 0.05. Correlated functional status among segregating V segments might be attributable to linkage disequilibrium, but an unknown experimental factor could not be ruled out. A further reported finding was that TCR beta sequences accurately predicted the HLA-A and HLA-B alleles for most subjects in the first cohort. In a later analysis, most CMV-associated TCR beta chains were found to appear HLA-restricted, with HLA associations seemingly driven largely by CMV exposure. When HLA alleles, especially DR and DQ, strongly co-occurred, attributing TCR associations to individual alleles was difficult. While some public TCRs were present in many individuals, most TCR sequences turned up only very rarely across donors. According to a later analysis, parvovirus B19, influenza, CMV and Epstein-Barr virus appeared linked to several top co-occurrence clusters. CMV serostatus was the only immune exposure information available for the cohort. V-gene and J-gene trimming of TCR beta chains was associated with a missense DCLRE1C variant in a later genetic analysis, and the association was replicated in an independent cohort. A later analysis found that HLA-associated TCR beta chains were more clonally expanded and had lower generation probabilities than equally common non-associated chains. The study gave a list of under 200 TCR beta chains associated with cytomegalovirus. A cluster of highly shared sequence variants was judged likely to represent a technical artifact of the sequencing pipeline. Because HLA typing was missing for some donors at each locus, association tests included only the typed subset.

Libraries were built with the immunoSEQ multiplex PCR assay. For the multiplex PCR, a mixture combining 60 forward primers for TCR Vbeta segments and 13 reverse primers for TCR Jbeta segments was used. The CDR3 region of rearranged TCR beta genes was amplified from genomic DNA by a multiplex PCR assay. The Illumina HiSeq System was used to sequence the amplified TCR beta libraries as 87-base-pair reads. The original pipeline was this. In a later analysis, around 80 million unique TCR beta chains were counted across the 500 to 850 repertoires, and about 10 million of these chains were shared by at least two donors. Raw reads were error-corrected and collapsed into unique sequences with a nearest-neighbor algorithm that merged closely related sequences to remove PCR and sequencing errors. V, D and J gene segments were assigned by aligning CDR3 sequences to IMGT reference sequences. Each retained sequence needed at least a six-nucleotide match to both a V gene segment and a J gene segment. A rearrangement was called productive if the CDR3 had no stop codons and remained in frame with V and J, and every other rearrangement was called non-productive. CDR3 was defined according to IMGT convention as the region running from the second conserved V-encoded cysteine to the conserved J-encoded phenylalanine. Sequences without an unambiguous match to a single V gene segment were excluded from the earlier analysis of approximately 560 of the donors. An earlier analysis of 587 of the donors called V segments functional above 56.7% productive rearrangements and segregating when the between-donor standard deviation exceeded 5%. To diagnose cytomegalovirus status from the catalog of TCR beta chain sequences, a statistical classification framework was built. V and J gene assignment, in a later analysis, came from comparing TCR nucleotide sequences with IMGT/GENE-DB human TR gene sequences. A later analysis assigned CDR3 sequences and most-parsimonious VDJ recombination scenarios with the TCRdist pipeline. In a later analysis, every TCR beta chain was defined by the combination of its CDR3 amino acid sequence and its V-gene family, and reads without a unique V-gene family were dropped. To address suspected cross-contamination and a sequencing artifact, a later analysis removed 592 highly shared, low-generation-probability nucleotide sequences. A later analysis calculated a clonal expansion index for each public chain from normalized within-repertoire ranks of inferred template counts. In a later analysis, generation probabilities were computed with a VDJ recombination model fitted to out-of-frame rearrangements, and the resulting probabilities were checked against IGoR. Hypergeometric tests were used in a later analysis to score TCR-TCR, TCR-HLA and TCR-CMV co-occurrence, with a repertoire-size bias correction applied to the TCR pairs. In a later analysis, false discovery rates were estimated by permuting HLA or CMV assignments 20 times. In a later analysis, co-occurring TCRs were grouped using DBSCAN, and TCRdist sequence similarity was added for clustering within HLA-allele-positive subsets. Repertoires with fewer than 30,000 or more than 120,000 public chains, plus five repertoires with anomalous nucleotide sharing, were excluded from co-occurrence clustering. TCRdb took over this immuneACCESS table, retaining in-frame rearrangements with V and J assigned. Such tables are incomplete; in checked studies, under half of the missing clones stem from an unresolved V gene, and the remainder is unexplained. V, J and clone size derive from that table, while D and trimming were established from the DNA sequence. Recorded for this sample are under 200,000 clones; around three quarters of them occurred a single time. 5% to 7% of the sample comes from the top ten.

The cohort comprised approximately 700 healthy bone marrow donors. Cohort members were all nominally healthy when sampled, although unrecorded immune exposures were likely present. The donor tested CMV seronegative, placing the donor among the approximately 360 seronegative members of the cohort. Every donor gave a peripheral blood sample, and the peripheral blood mononuclear cells from that sample were used for TCR beta sequencing. The Qiagen DNeasy Blood Extraction Kit was used to extract genomic DNA from the blood cell samples. This receptor was identified in a man aged 40-49 years in good health and CMV-seronegative. Sequenced input: PBMCs.

The DNA sequence is given as TGCGCCAGCCAGACTAGCGGGGGCCTGTTTGCGGAGACCCAGTACTTC. It specifies CASQTSGGLFAETQYF. The rearrangement joined TRBV4-1 to TRBJ2-5, with TRBD2 identical over 12 junction bases. The CDR3 measures 16 amino acids from cysteine to phenylalanine. The DNA shown is the 48-base CDR3, in frame from base 1. The germline V gene sets CDR1 to MGHRA and CDR2 to YSYEKL. Here V drops 8 bases and J drops 5 bases, and the junction holds 12 bases not matched to any gene.